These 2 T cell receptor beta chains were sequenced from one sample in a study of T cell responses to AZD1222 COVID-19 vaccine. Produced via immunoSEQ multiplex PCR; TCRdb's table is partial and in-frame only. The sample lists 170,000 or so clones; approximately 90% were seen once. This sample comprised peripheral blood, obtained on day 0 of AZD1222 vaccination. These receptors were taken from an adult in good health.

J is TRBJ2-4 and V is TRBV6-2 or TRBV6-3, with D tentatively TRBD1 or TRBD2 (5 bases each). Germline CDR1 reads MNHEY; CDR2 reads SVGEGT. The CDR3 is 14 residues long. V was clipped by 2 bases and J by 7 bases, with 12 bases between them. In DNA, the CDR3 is TGTGCCAGCAGTTACCTTCTTCGGGGCAACATTCAGTACTTC. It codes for CASSYLLRGNIQYF.

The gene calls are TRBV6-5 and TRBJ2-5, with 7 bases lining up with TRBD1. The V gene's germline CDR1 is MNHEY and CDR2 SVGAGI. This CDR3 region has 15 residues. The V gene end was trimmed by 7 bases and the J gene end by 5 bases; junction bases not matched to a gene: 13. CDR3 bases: TGTGCCAGCATCGCAAAGGGGGCACGTAAGGAGACCCAGTACTTC. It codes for CASIAKGARKETQYF.